Here is one T cell receptor beta chain with its context. Its binding antigen is unknown. No base-level quality is on record; no much larger clone is a single base apart. The CDR3 regions of human TCRbeta chains were subjected to immunosequencing. Under the source paper's analysis protocol: TCRs in the repertoires were matched against a reference library of SARS-CoV-2-specific TCRs that had been generated with the MIRA antigen-specificity platform. Breadth was defined as the fraction of unique TCRs that were SARS-CoV-2-associated. Depth was defined as the fraction of total T cells that were SARS-CoV-2-associated. Using the MIRA data, each spike-specific TCR was mapped to the spike region that the TCR reacts to and placed in a CD4 or CD8 class. Log10-transformed breadth and depth values were compared by one-way ANOVA with Sidak's multiple comparisons tests. TCRdb limited this immuneACCESS table to in-frame rearrangements with V and J called. A share of clones is missing; checked studies link under half to unresolved V genes, and the rest is unexplained. V and J calls and clone size are given by that table; D and trimming were obtained from the DNA. This sample holds some 97,000 clones; 70% to 90% were observed only once. Over 15% of the sample is taken by the ten largest.

This record belongs to a study of T cell responses to AZD1222 COVID-19 vaccine (dated by TCRdb to the early 2020s). General notes on the study: AZD1222 recipients with second doses at about 4 weeks or about 12 weeks were pooled, because spike-specific TCR depth and breadth did not differ between schedules. Trial participants were enrolled by age into 18-55, 56-69 and 70-plus year subgroups, with around 150, 28 and 57 TCR-sequenced participants respectively. A total of 233 trial participants underwent TCR sequencing, of whom 200 to 220 received two doses of AZD1222 and roughly 25 received two doses of the MenACWY control vaccine. On the study overall, not on this receptor specifically: Conclusions about previously exposed vaccinees are limited because only a handful of AZD1222 recipients were SARS-CoV-2 seropositive at baseline. Vaccine-associated CD4 TCRs spanned the whole spike protein, with dominant responses in regions 160-218 and 743-854. In the small 56-69-year group, the increase in depth fell short of significance, most likely because of low power. Because no day 14 peak-response samples were available, repertoires were characterized only after the peak T cell response. Reportedly, close to half of the unique spike-specific TCRs recognized epitopes lying outside the regions that are mutated in the B.1.351 and B.1.1.7 variants. After two AZD1222 doses, both the breadth and the depth of spike-specific TCRs were significantly higher than at day 0 and than in MenACWY recipients. Participants were mostly white British, with more females than males. The authors suggested clonal diversity may have been underestimated.

This specimen's time point label, per the study, means: baseline before first vaccination. The vaccinee samples were drawn from two UK trials, COV001 and COV002, one of which was a single-blind randomized controlled phase 2/3 trial testing AZD1222 (ChAdOx1 nCoV-19) in healthy adults. For TCRbeta chain sequencing, PBMC samples were collected from trial participants at day 0 and at day 28 after the second dose. Source: peripheral blood, taken on day 0 of AZD1222 vaccination. This clonotype originated in an adult in good health.

The CDR3 has the sequence CASSLTQPLRGLPNYGYTF. The DNA sequence is given as TGCGCCAGCAGCTTAACCCAGCCCCTGAGGGGACTACCTAACTATGGCTACACCTTC. This chain joins TRBV5-1 to TRBJ1-2; a tentative D call is TRBD1 (5 bases match). The CDR3 numbers 19 residues from cysteine through phenylalanine. Only CDR3 DNA remains: 57 bases, in frame from the first base. From the germline V gene, CDR1 is SGHRS and CDR2 is YFSETQ. The germline ends are 23 bases apart after V is trimmed by 2 bases and J by 0 bases.